This TCR beta chain was identified in a study of sequential checkpoint blockade in melanoma. Treatment meaning: randomized to nivolumab then ipilimumab (arm A) or the reverse (arm B). None of the patients previously received DNA-damaging chemotherapy. CDR3 length equals 13 residues. V was shortened by 3 bases and J by 1 base, with 4 bases between the two germline ends. The V gene's germline CDR1 is SEHNR and CDR2 FQNEAQ (reference sequence). Libraries were prepared by immunoSEQ multiplex PCR; TCRdb keeps only in-frame clonotypes and omits some of them. The data show approximately 9,000 clones, about three quarters seen once.

The sample was CD8+ T cells sorted from blood (inferred from file names), taken from a patient given nivolumab and ipilimumab in sequence. The clonotype comes from a human donor with melanoma. The rearrangement uses TRBV7-9 and TRBJ2-1, with D uncertain. The CDR3 protein is CASSFLSYNEQFF. The DNA for the CDR3 is TGTGCCAGCAGCTTCCTTTCCTACAATGAGCAGTTCTTC.